This paragraph covers one T cell receptor beta chain sequence. Its antigen remains unknown. Germline values: CDR1 SGHKS, CDR2 YYEKEE (reference sequence). V lost 3 bases to trimming and J lost 3 bases; unmatched junction nucleotides: 5. The CDR3 contains 14 residues. Produced via immunoSEQ multiplex PCR; TCRdb's table is partial and in-frame only. Of 71,000 or so clones listed, approximately 86% are singletons. This specimen belongs to a study of OX40 agonist ivuxolimab in advanced cancers. Study-wide background: Each dose-escalation patient presented with hepatocellular carcinoma, melanoma, renal cell or head and neck cancer.

Study outcomes and limitations: The study found that CD8+ T cells averaged more expanded clones than CD4+. Antigen specificity remained undetermined for the expanded peripheral T cells. At 0.1 to 3.0 mg/kg and by week 6, clonal expansion occurred in CD4+ and CD8+ blood T cells.

The sequences come from CD4+ or CD8+ T cells sorted from blood, collected in a trial of the OX40 agonist ivuxolimab. The source of this sequence is an adult with an advanced solid tumor such as melanoma, head and neck, liver or kidney cancer. This chain uses TRBV5-5 with TRBJ1-1; 7 nucleotides agree with TRBD1. The CDR3 reads CASSSPDRDTEAFF. In nucleotides, the CDR3 is TGTGCCAGCAGCTCACCCGACAGGGACACTGAAGCTTTCTTT.